This T cell receptor beta chain was captured by sequencing in a study of cytomegalovirus exposure and HLA in healthy donors. This CDR3 comprises 17 residues. In germline, CDR1 is SGHDN, CDR2 FVKESK. V lost 0 bases and J lost 2; bases outside the gene matches: 6. Study results and caveats: About 87% or about 30% of the time was how often most TCR beta V segments were productive, according to an earlier analysis. Researchers reported that a few CMV-associated chains were confirmed in vitro as CMV antigen-specific. An analysis that was carried out later associated 16,951 TCR beta sequences with HLA alleles at 0.05 false discovery rate. Cytomegalovirus association was assigned to more than 150 TCR beta chains.

A remark on this clone: Its antigen remains unidentified.

The PCR made use of 60 Vbeta and 13 Jbeta primers. Method: immunoSEQ multiplex PCR; TCRdb's copy keeps in-frame clones and lacks some. The sample shows about 130,000 clones, roughly 77% of them seen only once. The sample consisted of PBMCs. This chain links TRBV14 with TRBJ2-3; the match to TRBD2 covers 9 bases. The source is a young man in good health. The DNA of the CDR3 is TGTGCCAGCAGCCAAGATGTCCGACTAGCGGACACAGATACGCAGTATTTT. It codes for CASSQDVRLADTDTQYF. The whole variable domain, remainder taken from reference TRBV14 and TRBJ2-3, is EAGVTQFPSHSVIEKGQTVTLRCDPISGHDNLYWYRRVMGKEIKFLLHFVKESKQDESGMPNNRFLAERTGGTYSTLKVQPAELEDSGVYFCASSQDVRLADTDTQYFGPGTRLTVL.